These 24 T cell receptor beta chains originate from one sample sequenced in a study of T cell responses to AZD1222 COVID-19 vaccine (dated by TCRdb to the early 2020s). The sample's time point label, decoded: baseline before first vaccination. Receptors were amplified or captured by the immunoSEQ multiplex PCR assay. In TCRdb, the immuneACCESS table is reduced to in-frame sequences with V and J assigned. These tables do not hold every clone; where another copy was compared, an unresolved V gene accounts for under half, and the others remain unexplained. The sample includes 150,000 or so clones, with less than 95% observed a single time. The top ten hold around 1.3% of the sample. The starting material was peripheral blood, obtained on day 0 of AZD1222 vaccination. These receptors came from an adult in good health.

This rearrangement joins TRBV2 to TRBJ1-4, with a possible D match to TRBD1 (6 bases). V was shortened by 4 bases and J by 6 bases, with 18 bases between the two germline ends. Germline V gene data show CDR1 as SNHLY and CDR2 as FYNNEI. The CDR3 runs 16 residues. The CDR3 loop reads CASSADRTALYEKLFF. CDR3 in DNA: TGTGCCAGCAGTGCGGACAGAACGGCCCTTTATGAAAAACTGTTTTTT.

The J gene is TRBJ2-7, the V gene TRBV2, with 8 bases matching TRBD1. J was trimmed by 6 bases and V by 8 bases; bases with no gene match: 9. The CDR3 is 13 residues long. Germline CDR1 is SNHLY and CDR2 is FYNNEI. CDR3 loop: CASVGTGGIEQYF. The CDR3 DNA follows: TGTGCCAGCGTAGGGACAGGCGGAATCGAGCAGTACTTC.

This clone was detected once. The CDR3 here is CASSPTGLPTPYSGNTIYF. The CDR3 nucleotides are TGTGCCAGCTCACCAACGGGTTTACCAACTCCCTACTCTGGAAACACCATATATTTT. The chain carries TRBV18 and TRBJ1-3; D call uncertain. The CDR3 runs to 19 residues. Germline CDR1 KGHSH, CDR2 LQKENI. V shed 2 bases and J shed 0 bases, with 20 bases lying between them. Based on the CDR3 plus reference TRBV18 and TRBJ1-3, the full variable domain is NAGVMQNPRHLVRRRGQEARLRCSPMKGHSHVYWYRQLPEEGLKFMVYLQKENIIDESGMPKERFSAEFPKEGPSILRIQQVVRGDSAAYFCASSPTGLPTPYSGNTIYFGEGSWLTVV.

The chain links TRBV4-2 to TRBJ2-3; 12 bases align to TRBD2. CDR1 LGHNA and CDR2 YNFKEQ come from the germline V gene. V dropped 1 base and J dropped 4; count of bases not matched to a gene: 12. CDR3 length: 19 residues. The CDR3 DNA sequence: TGTGCCAGCAGCCAAGTAGGGCTAGCGGGAGGGCCAGGCCCAGATACGCAGTATTTT. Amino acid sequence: CASSQVGLAGGPGPDTQYF.

The CDR3 bases are TGTGCCAGCAGCCAAGACCGGGCGCTCGCTGAAGCTTTCTTT. Encoded protein: CASSQDRALAEAFF. The J gene is TRBJ1-1, the V gene TRBV3-1 (or the pseudogene TRBV3-2); D unresolved. Germline V gene sequence: CDR1 LGHDT, CDR2 YNNKEL (reference sequence). The CDR3 runs to 14 residues. Trimming shortened V by 0 bases and J by 6 bases, and 11 bases separated the two germline ends.

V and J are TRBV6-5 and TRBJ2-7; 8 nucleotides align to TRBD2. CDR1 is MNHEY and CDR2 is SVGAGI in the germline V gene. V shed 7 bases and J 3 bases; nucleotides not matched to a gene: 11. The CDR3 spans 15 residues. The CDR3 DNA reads TGTGCCAGCACCTTCGGGGGGGGGCCTAGCTACGAGCAGTACTTC. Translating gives CASTFGGGPSYEQYF.

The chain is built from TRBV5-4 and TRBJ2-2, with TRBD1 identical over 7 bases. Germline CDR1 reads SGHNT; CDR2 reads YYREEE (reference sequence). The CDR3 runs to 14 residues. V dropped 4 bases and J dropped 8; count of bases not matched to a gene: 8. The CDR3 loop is CASSVNTGAGELFF. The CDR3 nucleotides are TGTGCCAGCAGCGTAAACACAGGGGCAGGGGAGCTGTTTTTT. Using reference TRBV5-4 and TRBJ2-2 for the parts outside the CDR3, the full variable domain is ETGVTQSPTHLIKTRGQQVTLRCSSQSGHNTVSWYQQALGQGPQFIFQYYREEENGRGNFPPRFSGLQFPNYSSELNVNALELDDSALYLCASSVNTGAGELFFGEGSRLTVL.

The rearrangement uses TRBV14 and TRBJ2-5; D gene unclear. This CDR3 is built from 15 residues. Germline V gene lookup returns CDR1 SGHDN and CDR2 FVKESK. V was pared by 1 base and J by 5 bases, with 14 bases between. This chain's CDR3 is CASSQGPSVGETQYF. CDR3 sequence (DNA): TGTGCCAGCAGCCAAGGACCTTCCGTGGGTGAGACCCAGTACTTC.

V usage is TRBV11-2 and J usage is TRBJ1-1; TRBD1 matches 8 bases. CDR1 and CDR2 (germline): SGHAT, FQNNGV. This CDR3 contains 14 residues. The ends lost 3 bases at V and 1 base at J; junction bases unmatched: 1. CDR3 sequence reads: CASSFGTGNTEAFF. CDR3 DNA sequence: TGTGCCAGCAGCTTCGGGACAGGGAACACTGAAGCTTTCTTT.

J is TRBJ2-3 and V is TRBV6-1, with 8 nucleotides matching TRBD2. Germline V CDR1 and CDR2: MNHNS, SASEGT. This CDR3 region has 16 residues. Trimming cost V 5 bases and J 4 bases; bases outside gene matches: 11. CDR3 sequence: CASSKVTAGGADTQYF. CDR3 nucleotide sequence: TGTGCCAGCAGTAAAGTTACTGCGGGAGGTGCAGATACGCAGTATTTT.

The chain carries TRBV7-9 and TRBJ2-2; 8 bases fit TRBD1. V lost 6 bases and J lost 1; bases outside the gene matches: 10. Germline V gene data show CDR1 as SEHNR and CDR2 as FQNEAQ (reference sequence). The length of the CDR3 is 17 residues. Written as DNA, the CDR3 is TGTGCCAGCAGAGTAAAGACCGGGACAGGGAACACCGGGGAGCTGTTTTTT. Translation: CASRVKTGTGNTGELFF.

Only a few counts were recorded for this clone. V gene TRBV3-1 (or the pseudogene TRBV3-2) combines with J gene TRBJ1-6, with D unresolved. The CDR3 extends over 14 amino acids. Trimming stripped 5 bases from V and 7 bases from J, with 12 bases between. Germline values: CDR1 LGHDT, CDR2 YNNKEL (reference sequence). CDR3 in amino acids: CASSVQVANSPLHF. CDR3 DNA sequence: TGTGCCAGCAGCGTCCAGGTGGCAAATTCACCCCTCCACTTT.

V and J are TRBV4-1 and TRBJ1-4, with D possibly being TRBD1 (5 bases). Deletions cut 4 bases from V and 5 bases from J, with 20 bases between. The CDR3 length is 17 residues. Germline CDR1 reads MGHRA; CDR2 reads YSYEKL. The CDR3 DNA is TGCGCCAGCAGCCGCGCCCACAGGATTCCCGAAAATGAAAAACTGTTTTTT. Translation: CASSRAHRIPENEKLFF.

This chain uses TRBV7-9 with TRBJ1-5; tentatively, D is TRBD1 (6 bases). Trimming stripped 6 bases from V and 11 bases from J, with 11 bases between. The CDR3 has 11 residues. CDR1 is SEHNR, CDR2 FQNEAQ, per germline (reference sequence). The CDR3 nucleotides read TGTGCCAGCAGTACAGGGTATACCCAGCATTTT. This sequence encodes CASSTGYTQHF.

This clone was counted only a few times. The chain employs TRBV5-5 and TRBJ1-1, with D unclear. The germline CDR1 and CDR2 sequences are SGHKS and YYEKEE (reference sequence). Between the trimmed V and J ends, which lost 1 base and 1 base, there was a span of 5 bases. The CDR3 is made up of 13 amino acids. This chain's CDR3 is CASSLQENTEAFF. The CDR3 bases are TGTGCCAGCAGCTTGCAGGAGAACACTGAAGCTTTCTTT.

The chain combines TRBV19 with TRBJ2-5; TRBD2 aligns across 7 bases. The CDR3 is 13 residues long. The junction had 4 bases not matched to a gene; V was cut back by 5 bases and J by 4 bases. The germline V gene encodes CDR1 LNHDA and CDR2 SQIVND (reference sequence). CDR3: CASSWGGGETQYF. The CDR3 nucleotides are TGTGCCAGTAGTTGGGGGGGTGGAGAGACCCAGTACTTC. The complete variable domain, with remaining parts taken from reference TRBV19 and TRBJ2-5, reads DGGITQSPKYLFRKEGQNVTLSCEQNLNHDAMYWYRQDPGQGLRLIYYSQIVNDFQKGDIAEGYSVSREKKESFPLTVTSAQKNPTAFYLCASSWGGGETQYFGPGTRLLVL.

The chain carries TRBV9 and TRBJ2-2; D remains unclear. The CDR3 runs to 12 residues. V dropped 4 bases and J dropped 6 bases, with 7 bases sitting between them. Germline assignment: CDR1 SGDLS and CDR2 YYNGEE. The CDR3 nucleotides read TGTGCCAGCAGCCTAAGTCCCGGGGAGCTGTTTTTT. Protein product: CASSLSPGELFF.

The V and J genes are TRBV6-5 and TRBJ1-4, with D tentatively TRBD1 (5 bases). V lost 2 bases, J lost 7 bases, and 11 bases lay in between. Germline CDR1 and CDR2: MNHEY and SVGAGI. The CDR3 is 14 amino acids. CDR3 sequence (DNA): TGTGCCAGCAGTTACCGGGGGAGGGGTGAAAAACTGTTTTTT. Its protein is CASSYRGRGEKLFF.

DNA of the CDR3: TGTGCCAGCTCACCACTTCGGGACAGCATTGAAGCTGGCTACACCTTC. It specifies CASSPLRDSIEAGYTF. The rearrangement uses TRBV18 and TRBJ1-2, with 7 nucleotides matching TRBD1. This CDR3 is 16 amino acids long. In germline, CDR1 is KGHSH, CDR2 LQKENI. With 1 base clipped from V and 7 bases from J, the junction kept 12 bases outside the gene matches.

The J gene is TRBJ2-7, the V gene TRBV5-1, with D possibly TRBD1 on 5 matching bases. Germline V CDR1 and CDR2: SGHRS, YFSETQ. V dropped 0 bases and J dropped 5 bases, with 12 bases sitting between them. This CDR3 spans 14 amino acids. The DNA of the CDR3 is TGCGCCAGCAGCTTGGCCCAGGGTGCCAACGAGCAGTACTTC. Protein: CASSLAQGANEQYF.

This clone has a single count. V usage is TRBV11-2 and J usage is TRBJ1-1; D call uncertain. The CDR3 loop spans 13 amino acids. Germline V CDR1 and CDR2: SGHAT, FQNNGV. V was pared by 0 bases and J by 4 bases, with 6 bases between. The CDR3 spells CASSLDMVTEAFF. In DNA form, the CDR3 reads TGTGCCAGCAGCTTAGATATGGTCACTGAAGCTTTCTTT. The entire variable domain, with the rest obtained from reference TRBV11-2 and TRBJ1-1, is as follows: EAGVAQSPRYKIIEKRQSVAFWCNPISGHATLYWYQQILGQGPKLLIQFQNNGVVDDSQLPKDRFSAERLKGVDSTLKIQPAKLEDSAVYLCASSLDMVTEAFFGQGTRLTVV.

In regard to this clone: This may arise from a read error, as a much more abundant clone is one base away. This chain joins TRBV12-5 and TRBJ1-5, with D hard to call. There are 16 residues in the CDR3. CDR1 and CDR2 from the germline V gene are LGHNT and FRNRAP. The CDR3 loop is CANGPLLLRTVRAQHF. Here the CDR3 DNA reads TGTGCTAATGGTCCCCTTCTCCTCAGGACGGTACGGGCCCAGCATTTT.

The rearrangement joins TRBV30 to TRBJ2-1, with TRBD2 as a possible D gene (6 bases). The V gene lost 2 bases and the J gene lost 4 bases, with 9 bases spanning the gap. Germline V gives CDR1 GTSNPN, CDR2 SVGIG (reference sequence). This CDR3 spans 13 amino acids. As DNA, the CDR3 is TGTGCCTGGAGTATACGGGAGTACAATGAGCAGTTCTTC. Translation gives CAWSIREYNEQFF.

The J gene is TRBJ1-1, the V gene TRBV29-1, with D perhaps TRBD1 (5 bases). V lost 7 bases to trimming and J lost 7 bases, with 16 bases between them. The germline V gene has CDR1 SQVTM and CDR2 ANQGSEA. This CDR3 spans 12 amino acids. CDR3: CSGSLWGDEAFF. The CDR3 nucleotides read TGCAGCGGGTCTCTTTGGGGCGATGAAGCTTTCTTT.